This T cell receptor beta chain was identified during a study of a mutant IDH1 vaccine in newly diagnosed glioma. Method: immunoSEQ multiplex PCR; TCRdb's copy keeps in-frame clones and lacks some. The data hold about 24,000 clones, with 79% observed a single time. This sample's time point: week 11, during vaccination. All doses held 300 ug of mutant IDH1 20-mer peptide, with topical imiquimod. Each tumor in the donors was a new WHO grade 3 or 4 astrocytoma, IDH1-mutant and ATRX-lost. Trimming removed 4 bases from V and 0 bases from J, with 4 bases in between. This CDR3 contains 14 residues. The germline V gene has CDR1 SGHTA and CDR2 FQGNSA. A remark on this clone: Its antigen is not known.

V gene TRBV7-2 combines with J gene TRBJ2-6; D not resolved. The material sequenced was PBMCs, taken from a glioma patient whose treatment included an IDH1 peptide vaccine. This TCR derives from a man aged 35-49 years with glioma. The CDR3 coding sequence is TGTGCCAGCAGCTCCAGCTCTGGGGCCAACGTCCTGACTTTC. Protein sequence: CASSSSSGANVLTF.